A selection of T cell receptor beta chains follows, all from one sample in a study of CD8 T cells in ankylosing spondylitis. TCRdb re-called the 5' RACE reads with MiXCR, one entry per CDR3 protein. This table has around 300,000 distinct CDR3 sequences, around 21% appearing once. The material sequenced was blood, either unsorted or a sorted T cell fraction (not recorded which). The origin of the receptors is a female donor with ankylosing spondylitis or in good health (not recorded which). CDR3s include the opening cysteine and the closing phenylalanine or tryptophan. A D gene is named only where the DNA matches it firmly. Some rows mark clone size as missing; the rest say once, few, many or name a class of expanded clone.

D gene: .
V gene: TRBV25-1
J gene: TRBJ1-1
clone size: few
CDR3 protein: CASRGQLGRVSGTEAFF
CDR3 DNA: TGTGCCAGCAGAGGTCAACTCGGTCGGGTTAGCGGCACTGAAGCTTTCTTT

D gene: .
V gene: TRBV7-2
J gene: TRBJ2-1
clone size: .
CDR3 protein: CASSYAVNEQFF
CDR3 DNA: TGTGCCAGCAGCTACGCTGTCAATGAGCAGTTCTTC

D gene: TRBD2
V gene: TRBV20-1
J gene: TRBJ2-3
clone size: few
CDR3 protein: CSASAGGTDTQYF
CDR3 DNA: TGCAGTGCTTCGGCGGGAGGCACGGATACGCAGTATTTT

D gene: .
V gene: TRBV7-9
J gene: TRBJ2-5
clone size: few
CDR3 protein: CASSFGTPQETQYF
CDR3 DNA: TGTGCCAGCAGCTTTGGGACTCCACAAGAGACCCAGTACTTC

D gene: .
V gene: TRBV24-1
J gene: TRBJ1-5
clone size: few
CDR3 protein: CATSAGGSNQPQHF
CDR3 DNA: TGTGCCACCTCAGCGGGAGGGAGCAATCAGCCCCAGCATTTT

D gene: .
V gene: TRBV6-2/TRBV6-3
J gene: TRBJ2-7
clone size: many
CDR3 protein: CASSYSRARSMWQGAYEQYF
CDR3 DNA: TGTGCCAGCAGTTACTCTCGGGCCAGGAGTATGTGGCAGGGAGCCTACGAGCAGTACTTC

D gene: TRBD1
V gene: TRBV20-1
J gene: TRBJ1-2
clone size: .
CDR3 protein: CSARVGGAYTF
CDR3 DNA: TGCAGTGCTAGGGTAGGGGGCGCCTACACCTTC

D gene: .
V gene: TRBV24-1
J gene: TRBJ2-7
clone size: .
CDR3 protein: CATTPDGSSYEQYF
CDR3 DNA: TGTGCCACGACCCCGGACGGGAGCTCCTACGAGCAGTACTTC

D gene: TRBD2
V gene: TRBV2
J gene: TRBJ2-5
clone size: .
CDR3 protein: CASRLADQETQYF
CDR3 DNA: TGTGCCAGCCGGCTAGCGGACCAAGAGACCCAGTACTTC

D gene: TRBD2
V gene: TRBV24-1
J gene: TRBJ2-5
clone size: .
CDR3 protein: CATSDRGTSSNLQETQYF
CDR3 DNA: TGTGCCACCAGTGACCGAGGGACTAGCAGCAACCTCCAAGAGACCCAGTACTTC

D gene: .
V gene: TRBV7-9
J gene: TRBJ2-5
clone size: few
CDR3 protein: CASSSTQGPGETQYF
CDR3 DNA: TGTGCCAGCAGCTCAACCCAGGGCCCGGGGGAGACCCAGTACTTC

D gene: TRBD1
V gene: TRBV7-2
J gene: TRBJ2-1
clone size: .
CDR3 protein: CASSSSTGSNEQFF
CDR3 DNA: TGTGCCAGCAGCTCATCGACAGGGTCCAATGAGCAGTTCTTC

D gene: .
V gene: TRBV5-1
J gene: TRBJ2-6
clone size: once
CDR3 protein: CASSPTASGANVLTF
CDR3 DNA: TGCGCCAGCAGCCCTACAGCCTCTGGGGCCAACGTCCTGACTTTC

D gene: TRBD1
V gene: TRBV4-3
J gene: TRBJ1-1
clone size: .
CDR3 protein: CASSQGRTGPSGVNTEAFF
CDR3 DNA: TGCGCCAGCAGCCAGGGTCGGACAGGGCCCTCTGGCGTGAACACTGAAGCTTTCTTT

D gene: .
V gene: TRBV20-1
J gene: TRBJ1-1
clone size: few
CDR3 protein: CSAETVKEATEAFF
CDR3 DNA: TGCAGTGCCGAGACAGTAAAAGAAGCCACTGAAGCTTTCTTT

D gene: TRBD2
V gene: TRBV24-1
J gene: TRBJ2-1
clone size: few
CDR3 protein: CATSDPRTSVRTNEQFF
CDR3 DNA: TGTGCCACCAGTGACCCCCGCACTAGCGTCAGAACCAATGAGCAGTTCTTC

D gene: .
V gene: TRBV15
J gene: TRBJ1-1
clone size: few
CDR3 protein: CATSRDLDGYTEAFF
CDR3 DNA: TGTGCCACCAGCAGAGATCTGGACGGATACACTGAAGCTTTCTTT

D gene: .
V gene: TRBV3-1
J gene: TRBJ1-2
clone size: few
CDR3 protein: CASSQEGRANYGYTF
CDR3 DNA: TGTGCCAGCAGCCAAGAGGGCAGGGCGAACTATGGCTACACCTTC

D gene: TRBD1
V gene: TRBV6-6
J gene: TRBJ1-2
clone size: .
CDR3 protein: CASRKQGAGGYTF
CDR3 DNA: TGTGCCAGCAGGAAGCAGGGGGCGGGTGGCTACACCTTC

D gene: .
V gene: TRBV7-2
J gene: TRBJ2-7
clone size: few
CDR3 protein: CASSQEGTSWGEQYF
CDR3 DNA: TGTGCCAGCAGCCAAGAAGGGACTTCATGGGGGGAGCAGTACTTC

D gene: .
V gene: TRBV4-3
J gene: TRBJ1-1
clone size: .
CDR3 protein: CASSQDPGTYNTEAFF
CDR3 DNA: TGCGCCAGCAGCCAAGACCCTGGGACCTACAACACTGAAGCTTTCTTT

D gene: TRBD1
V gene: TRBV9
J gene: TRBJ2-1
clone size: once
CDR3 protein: CASSQGQGSYNEQFF
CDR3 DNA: TGTGCCAGCAGCCAAGGACAGGGGTCCTACAATGAGCAGTTCTTC